This T cell receptor (beta chain) was sequenced for a study of response to subunit inactivated influenza vaccine. This clonotype has a count of ten or more. Its antigen is as yet unknown. General observations from the study: The authors proposed limited new T cell recruitment per seasonal influenza vaccination.

TCRdb itself ran the RT-PCR reads through MiXCR, one entry per CDR3 protein. The sample yields fewer than 350,000 distinct CDR3 sequences, 21% seen once. The input for sequencing was PBMCs from blood, taken approximately 20 months after vaccination. This TCR was recovered from a man aged 50 to 69 who received an inactivated influenza vaccine.

CDR3 region: CASRGGENYGYTF. DNA of the CDR3: TGTGCCAGCCGGGGCGGTGAGAACTATGGCTACACCTTC. The rearrangement joins TRBV12-3 or TRBV12-4 to TRBJ1-2, with a weak D call TRBD1 (5 bases). The CDR3 consists of 13 residues. Deletions cut 8 bases from V and 2 bases from J, with 12 bases between.